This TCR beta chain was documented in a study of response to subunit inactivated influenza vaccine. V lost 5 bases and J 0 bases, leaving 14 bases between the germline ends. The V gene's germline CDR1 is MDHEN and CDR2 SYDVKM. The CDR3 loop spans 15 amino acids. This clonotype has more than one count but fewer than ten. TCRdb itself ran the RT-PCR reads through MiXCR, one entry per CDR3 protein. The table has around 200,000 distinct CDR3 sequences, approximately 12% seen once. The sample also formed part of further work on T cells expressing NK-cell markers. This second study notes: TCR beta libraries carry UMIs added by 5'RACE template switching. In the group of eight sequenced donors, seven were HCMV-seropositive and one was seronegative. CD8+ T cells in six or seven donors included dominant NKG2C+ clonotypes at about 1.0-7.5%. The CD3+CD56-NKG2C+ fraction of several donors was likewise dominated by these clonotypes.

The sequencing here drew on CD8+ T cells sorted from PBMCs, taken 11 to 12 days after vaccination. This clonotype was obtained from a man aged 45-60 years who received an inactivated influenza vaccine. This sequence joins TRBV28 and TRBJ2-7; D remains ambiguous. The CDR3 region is CASSPITEYSYEQYF. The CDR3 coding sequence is TGTGCCAGCAGTCCTATCACCGAATACTCCTACGAGCAGTACTTC.